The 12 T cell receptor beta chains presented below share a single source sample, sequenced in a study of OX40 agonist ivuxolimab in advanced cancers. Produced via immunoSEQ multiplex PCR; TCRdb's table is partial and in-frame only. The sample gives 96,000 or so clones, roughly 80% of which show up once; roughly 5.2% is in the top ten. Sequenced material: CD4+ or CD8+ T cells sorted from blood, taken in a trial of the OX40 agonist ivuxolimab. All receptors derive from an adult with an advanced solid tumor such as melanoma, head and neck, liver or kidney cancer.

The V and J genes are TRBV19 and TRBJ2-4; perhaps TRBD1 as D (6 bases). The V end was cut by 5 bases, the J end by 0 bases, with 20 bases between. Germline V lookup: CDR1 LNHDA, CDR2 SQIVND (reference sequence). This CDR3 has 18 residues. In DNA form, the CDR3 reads TGTGCCAGTAGTCCCCTCGCCCTGGACAGCCTAGCCAAAAACATTCAGTACTTC. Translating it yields CASSPLALDSLAKNIQYF.

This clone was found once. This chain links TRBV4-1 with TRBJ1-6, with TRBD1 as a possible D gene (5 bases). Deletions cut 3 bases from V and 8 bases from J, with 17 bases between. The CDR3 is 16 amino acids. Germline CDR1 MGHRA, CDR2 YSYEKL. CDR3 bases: TGCGCCAGCAGCCAGGAGACAGCCCAAAGACATTCACCCCTCCACTTT. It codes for CASSQETAQRHSPLHF.

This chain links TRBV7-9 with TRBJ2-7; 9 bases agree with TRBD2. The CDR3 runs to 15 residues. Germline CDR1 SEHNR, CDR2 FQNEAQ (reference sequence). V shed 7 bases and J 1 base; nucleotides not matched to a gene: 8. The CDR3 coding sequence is TGTGCCAGCACCCTAGCGGGGTCAGGGTCCTACGAGCAGTACTTC. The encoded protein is CASTLAGSGSYEQYF.

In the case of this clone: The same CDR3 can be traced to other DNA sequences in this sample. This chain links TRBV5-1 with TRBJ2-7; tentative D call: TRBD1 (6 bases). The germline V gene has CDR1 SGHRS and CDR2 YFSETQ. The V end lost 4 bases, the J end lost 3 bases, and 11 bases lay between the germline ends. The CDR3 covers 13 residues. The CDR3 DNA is TGCGCCAGCAGCCTAGGGGGATTCTACGAGCAGTACTTC. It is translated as CASSLGGFYEQYF.

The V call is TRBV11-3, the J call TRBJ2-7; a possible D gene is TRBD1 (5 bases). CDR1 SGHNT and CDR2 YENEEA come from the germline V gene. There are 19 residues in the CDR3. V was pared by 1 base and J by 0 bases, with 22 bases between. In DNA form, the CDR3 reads TGTGCCAGCAGCTTAGTGGGCAGGGTGGAGTTACCAAGCTCCTACGAGCAGTACTTC. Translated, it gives CASSLVGRVELPSSYEQYF. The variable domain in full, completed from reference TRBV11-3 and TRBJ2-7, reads EAGVVQSPRYKIIEKKQPVAFWCNPISGHNTLYWYLQNLGQGPELLIRYENEEAVDDSQLPKDRFSAERLKGVDSTLKIQPAELGDSAVYLCASSLVGRVELPSSYEQYFGPGTRLTVT.

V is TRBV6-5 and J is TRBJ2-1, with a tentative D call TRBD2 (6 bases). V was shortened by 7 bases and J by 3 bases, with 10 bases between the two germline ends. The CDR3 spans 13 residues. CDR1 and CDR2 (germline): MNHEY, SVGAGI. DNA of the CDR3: TGTGCCAGCACCACGGGGGACTACAATGAGCAGTTCTTC. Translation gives CASTTGDYNEQFF.

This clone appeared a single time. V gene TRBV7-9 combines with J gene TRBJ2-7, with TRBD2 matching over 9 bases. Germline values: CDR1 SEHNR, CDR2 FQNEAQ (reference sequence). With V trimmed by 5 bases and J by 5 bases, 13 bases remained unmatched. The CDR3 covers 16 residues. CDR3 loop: CASSPSRASGAHEQYF. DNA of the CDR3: TGTGCCAGCAGCCCCTCCAGGGCTAGCGGGGCTCACGAGCAGTACTTC.

The CDR3 nucleotides read TGTGCCAGTAGTATTTCAAGATTGGCAGGGACCTATGGCTACACCTTC. This translates into CASSISRLAGTYGYTF. The V and J genes are TRBV19 and TRBJ1-2, with a tentative D call TRBD1 (5 bases). V lost 3 bases and J lost 4, with 18 bases in between. The CDR3 has 16 amino acids. The germline CDR1 and CDR2 sequences are LNHDA and SQIVND (reference sequence).

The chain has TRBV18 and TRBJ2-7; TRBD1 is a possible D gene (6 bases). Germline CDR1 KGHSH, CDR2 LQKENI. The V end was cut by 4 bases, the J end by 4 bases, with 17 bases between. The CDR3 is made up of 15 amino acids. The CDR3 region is CASSLQSHRAYEQYF. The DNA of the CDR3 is TGTGCCAGCTCACTTCAATCCCACAGGGCTTACGAGCAGTACTTC.

The CDR3 region is CASSLGPSYEQYF. DNA of the CDR3: TGTGCCAGCAGTCTAGGGCCCTCCTACGAGCAGTACTTC. The rearrangement joins TRBV28 to TRBJ2-7, with D uncertain. Germline V lookup: CDR1 MDHEN, CDR2 SYDVKM. Trimming stripped 5 bases from V and 0 bases from J, with 8 bases between. The CDR3 covers 13 residues.

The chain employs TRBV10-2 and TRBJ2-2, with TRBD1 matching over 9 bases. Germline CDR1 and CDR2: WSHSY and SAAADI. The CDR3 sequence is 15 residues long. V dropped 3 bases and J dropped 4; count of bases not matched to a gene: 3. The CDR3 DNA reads TGCGCCAGCAGTGAAGGGACAGGGATCACCGGGGAGCTGTTTTTT. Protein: CASSEGTGITGELFF.

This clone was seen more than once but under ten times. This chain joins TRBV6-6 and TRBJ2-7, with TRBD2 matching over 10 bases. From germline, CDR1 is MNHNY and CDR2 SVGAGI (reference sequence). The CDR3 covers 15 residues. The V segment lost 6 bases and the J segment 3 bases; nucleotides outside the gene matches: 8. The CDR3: CASRAGTSANYEQYF. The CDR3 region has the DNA TGTGCCAGCAGAGCCGGGACTAGCGCTAACTACGAGCAGTACTTC.